This T cell receptor (beta chain) was recorded in a study of blood T cell repertoires in COVID-19. Looking at the study overall: The United States, Italy and Spain were the sources of the acute and convalescent COVID-19 samples. From T cells, B-cell-depleted T cells, or PBMCs came the material, which was cDNA or gDNA.

In the source study's methods: Amplified reference gene primers provided the basis for estimating nucleated cell counts. Using immunoSEQ multiplex PCR, the repertoire was profiled, and TCRdb retains in-frame clones only, with some absent. V and J calls and clone size are those listed in that table; D and trimming were worked out from the DNA. Among fewer than 200,000 clones, about 85% were seen once, and the ten largest hold roughly 1.1%. The sequenced sample was peripheral blood. This TCR came from a man in his sixties who had recovered from COVID-19.

DNA for the CDR3: TGTGCTAGTGGTTTGGGCCGGGACAGTTACACAGATACGCAGTATTTT. It codes for CASGLGRDSYTDTQYF. V gene TRBV12-5 combines with J gene TRBJ2-3; 7 positions agree with TRBD1. The germline gives CDR1 LGHNT, CDR2 FRNRAP. The CDR3 spans 16 residues. Losses at the gene ends were 1 base for V and 2 bases for J; bases not matched to a gene: 6.